The rows below give T cell receptor beta chains drawn from one sample of a study of Graves' ophthalmopathy and Graves' hyperthyroidism. TCRdb recomputed calls from the multiplex PCR reads with MiXCR, one row per CDR3 protein. The table lists more than 1,000,000 distinct CDR3 sequences, roughly two fifths of them singletons, with 8.5% to 14% in the top ten. Sequencing used peripheral blood or thyroid tissue (not recorded which). The origin of the receptors is an adult man with Graves' hyperthyroidism. Both conserved end residues are part of each CDR3. D genes are given only for firm matches. The size of a clone is reported for some rows only, either as once, few or many, or as a class for expanded clones.

CASSQAYEHWYF | TGTGCCAGCAGCCAAGCTTACGAGCATTGGTACTTC | TRBJ2-7 | . | TRBV14 | many
CASSIRDSDRRYEQYF | TGTGCCAGTAGTATTAGGGATTCTGACAGGCGCTACGAGCAGTACTTC | TRBJ2-7 | . | TRBV19 | .
CSVGLGAAGELFF | TGCAGCGTTGGACTAGGCGCTGCCGGGGAGCTGTTTTTT | TRBJ2-2 | . | TRBV29-1 | many
CSVVFGGSNQPQHF | TGCAGCGTCGTCTTTGGCGGGAGCAATCAGCCCCAGCATTTT | TRBJ1-5 | . | TRBV29-1 | .
CAGGLGETQYF | TGTGCCGGGGGCCTGGGTGAGACCCAGTACTTC | TRBJ2-5 | . | TRBV19 | .
CAISEGDRVYQPQHF | TGTGCCATCAGTGAGGGGGACAGGGTGTATCAGCCCCAGCATTTT | TRBJ1-5 | TRBD1 | TRBV10-3 | many
CASKVGIKSSYEQYF | TGTGCCAGCAAGGTGGGAATAAAGAGCTCCTACGAGCAGTACTTC | TRBJ2-7 | . | TRBV10-3 | few
CSARDGRSGRDIKLFF | TGCAGTGCTAGAGATGGGAGGTCAGGGCGAGATATAAAACTGTTTTTT | TRBJ1-4 | . | TRBV20-1 | many
CASSLGRIQPQHF | TGTGCCAGCAGTTTAGGACGAATTCAGCCCCAGCATTTT | TRBJ1-5 | . | TRBV12-3/TRBV12-4 | .
CASKDRFGNQPQHF | TGCGCCAGCAAGGACAGATTCGGCAATCAGCCCCAGCATTTT | TRBJ1-5 | . | TRBV4-1 | many
CASSQSGSEAFF | TGTGCCAGCAGCCAATCAGGGAGTGAAGCTTTCTTT | TRBJ1-1 | . | TRBV3-1 | .
CASSYRDRHQETQYF | TGTGCCAGCAGCTACCGGGACAGGCACCAAGAGACCCAGTACTTC | TRBJ2-5 | TRBD1 | TRBV7-8 | few
CSASDGGFYEQYF | TGCAGTGCTAGTGATGGGGGCTTTTACGAGCAGTACTTC | TRBJ2-7 | . | TRBV20-1 | .
CSVVLVAGASASTDTQYF | TGCAGCGTTGTATTGGTAGCGGGAGCGTCCGCTAGCACAGATACGCAGTATTTT | TRBJ2-3 | TRBD2 | TRBV29-1 | .